This is a list of T cell receptor beta chains from one sample in a study of T cell responses to AZD1222 COVID-19 vaccine. Libraries were prepared by immunoSEQ multiplex PCR; TCRdb keeps only in-frame clonotypes and omits some of them. This sample has around 200,000 clones, with almost 90% found just once. This sample comprised peripheral blood, obtained on day 0 of AZD1222 vaccination. These receptors came from an adult in good health. The CDR3 runs from the conserved cysteine through the conserved F or W. The D gene is left open where the match is weak. For some rows the clone size is stated as once, few or many, or as a class when expanded; others skip it.

J,size,D,V,DNA,CDR3
TRBJ1-3,-,-,TRBV10-1,TGCGCCAGCATAAACCCGGGGGTTTATGGAAACACCATATATTTT,CASINPGVYGNTIYF
TRBJ1-1,-,-,TRBV28,TGTGCCAGCAAAAACCGGGGCCGCACTCTGAACACTGAAGCTTTCTTT,CASKNRGRTLNTEAFF
TRBJ2-1,-,-,TRBV6-5,TGTGCCAGCAGGTTACAGGGTGGGGAGTTCTTC,CASRLQGGEFF
TRBJ2-7,once,-,TRBV5-4,TGTGCCAGCAGCTGGACCACCTCCTACGAGCAGTACTTC,CASSWTTSYEQYF
TRBJ1-1,-,TRBD1,TRBV3-1/TRBV3-2,TGTGCCAGCAGCCAAGGCCGGGACAGGGAACGCACTGAAGCTTTCTTT,CASSQGRDRERTEAFF
TRBJ1-1,few,TRBD1,TRBV12-3/TRBV12-4,TGTGCCAGCAGTTCGGGACAGGGCTCTGAAGCTTTCTTT,CASSSGQGSEAFF
TRBJ2-1,-,TRBD2,TRBV3-1/TRBV3-2,TGTGCCAGCAGCCCCCCACCCGGCCGCGGGAGTTCCTACAATGAGCAGTTCTTC,CASSPPPGRGSSYNEQFF
TRBJ1-2,-,TRBD1,TRBV4-3,TGCGCCAGCAGCCAAGATCTATCGACAGGGGGTGGTGGCTACACCTTC,CASSQDLSTGGGGYTF
TRBJ2-3,-,-,TRBV11-2,TGTGCCAGCCTCCCTCTGGCAGATACGCAGTATTTT,CASLPLADTQYF
TRBJ1-4,once,-,TRBV12-3/TRBV12-4,TGTGCCAGCAGTCTCAAGGCAGACGAAAAACTGTTTTTT,CASSLKADEKLFF
TRBJ1-5,-,TRBD1,TRBV6-2/TRBV6-3,TGTGCCAGCAGTTCAGACAGGGTTGTCTTCGATAATCAGCCCCAGCATTTT,CASSSDRVVFDNQPQHF
TRBJ2-2,-,TRBD2,TRBV5-1,TGCGCCAGCAGCCTAGCTAGCGGGGTTGGCACCGGGGAGCTGTTTTTT,CASSLASGVGTGELFF
TRBJ2-1,-,TRBD2,TRBV9,TGTGCCAGCAGCGTAGCACTAGCGGGAGGGAATGAGCAGTTCTTC,CASSVALAGGNEQFF
TRBJ1-2,-,-,TRBV5-1,TGCGCCAGCAGCTTGGTCCAGGGGAGTAACTATGGCTACACCTTC,CASSLVQGSNYGYTF
TRBJ2-1,-,-,TRBV6-6,TGTGCCAGCAGTTATTGGGGGACGGGAGAAGGTGAGCAGTTCTTC,CASSYWGTGEGEQFF
TRBJ2-5,-,TRBD2,TRBV30,TGTGCCTGGAGTCCCCGGGATAGCGGGGGGCCTCAAAGGACCCAGTACTTC,CAWSPRDSGGPQRTQYF
TRBJ2-1,-,TRBD1,TRBV19,TGTGCCAGTGGCCCCAGGGGGCACAATGAGCAGTTCTTC,CASGPRGHNEQFF
TRBJ2-5,-,TRBD1,TRBV6-2/TRBV6-3,TGTGCCAGCAGTCGCCTGGGACAGACTACCAGGACCCAGTACTTC,CASSRLGQTTRTQYF
TRBJ1-5,-,TRBD1,TRBV9,TGTGCCAGCAGCGTAGGGGACAGGGGAAATCAGCCCCAGCATTTT,CASSVGDRGNQPQHF
TRBJ1-6,few,-,TRBV10-3,TGTGCCATCACCTCGGGGTTGGGATCACCCCTCCACTTT,CAITSGLGSPLHF
TRBJ1-3,-,-,TRBV3-1/TRBV3-2,TGTGCCAGCAGCCACGGACTGGACACCATATATTTT,CASSHGLDTIYF
TRBJ1-2,-,TRBD1,TRBV5-1,TGCGCCAGCAGCCCGGGACAGGGTTCTACTAACTATGGCTACACCTTC,CASSPGQGSTNYGYTF
TRBJ2-5,-,TRBD1,TRBV10-3,TGTGCCATCAGTGAGTCCGGGACAGGGGGGGAGACCCAGTACTTC,CAISESGTGGETQYF
TRBJ1-1,-,TRBD1,TRBV7-9,TGTGCCAGCAGTCCGACAGGGGATTACACTGAAGCTTTCTTT,CASSPTGDYTEAFF
TRBJ2-1,-,TRBD1,TRBV19,TGTGCCAGTAGTATAATTCGACAGGGGGGATTTCGCCTGCATGAGCAGTTCTTC,CASSIIRQGGFRLHEQFF
TRBJ2-6,-,-,TRBV10-3,TGTGCCATCAATCCGGGCTCTGGGGCCAACGTCCTGACTTTC,CAINPGSGANVLTF